Sequencing of this TCR beta chain was carried out in a study of beta chain features in type 1 diabetes. Looking at the study overall: Healthy donors resembled patients in age, gender and cell yields.

General study results and limits: Type 1 diabetes patients had TCRB CDR3s that were shorter (moderately but significantly so) in all four CD4+ subsets.

Comment on this clone: Antigen specificity is unknown.

The junction had 11 bases not matched to a gene; V was cut back by 4 bases and J by 7 bases. This CDR3 is built from 15 residues. Germline values: CDR1 SGHRS, CDR2 YFSETQ. The entirety of the isolated RNA underwent reverse transcription, so expressed TCRB transcripts were sequenced. There were about 3.5 million reads on average in the naive, central memory and regulatory T cell samples. This table comes from immunoSEQ multiplex PCR, and its TCRdb copy is limited to in-frame clones, with some not included. The table lists about 240,000 clones, 27% of them singletons. Sorting produced populations that all topped 95% purity.

Sequenced: central memory CD4+ T cells from blood. The chain uses TRBV5-1 and TRBJ2-7; 10 bases are shared with TRBD2. The TCR originated in a man aged 25 to 40 in good health. The CDR3: CASSPEQRGGREQYF. CDR3 sequence (DNA): TGCGCCAGCAGCCCCGAACAGCGGGGGGGCCGAGAGCAGTACTTC.